These T cell receptor beta chains were read from a single sample in a study of blood T cell repertoires in COVID-19. The data were produced by immunoSEQ multiplex PCR, yet TCRdb's version contains in-frame clones alone and is incomplete. The sample holds over 30,000 clones, 90% seen once. Sequencing was carried out using peripheral blood. The receptors originated from a man between 65 and 85 years old with acute or convalescent COVID-19. Both conserved end residues are part of each CDR3. Fields, in order: clone size, D gene, V gene, J gene, CDR3 protein, CDR3 DNA. D genes are given only for firm matches. Not all rows give a size; the values are once, few, many and, for expanded clones, a class.

>medium-sized|TRBD1|TRBV29-1|TRBJ1-2
CSALGQGIYGYTF
TGCAGCGCGTTGGGACAGGGGATCTATGGCTACACCTTC
>-|TRBD2|TRBV11-2|TRBJ2-1
CASSLERLAAYNEQFF
TGTGCCAGCAGCTTAGAACGTCTAGCGGCCTACAATGAGCAGTTCTTC
>-|TRBD1|TRBV27|TRBJ1-5
CASSLQGALYQPQHF
TGTGCCAGCAGTCTCCAGGGGGCACTTTATCAGCCCCAGCATTTT
>once|-|TRBV9|TRBJ2-1
CASSVGAGAYNEQFF
TGTGCCAGCAGCGTAGGCGCAGGGGCCTACAATGAGCAGTTCTTC
>-|-|TRBV4-3|TRBJ2-2
CASSQELVRTPNTGELFF
TGCGCCAGCAGCCAAGAACTGGTACGGACACCTAACACCGGGGAGCTGTTTTTT
>-|TRBD1|TRBV7-3|TRBJ2-7
CASSPGQGRGYEQYF
TGTGCCAGCAGCCCTGGACAGGGGAGGGGCTACGAGCAGTACTTC
>-|TRBD1|TRBV19|TRBJ1-4
CASSWGQGPEEKLFF
TGTGCCTCCTCGTGGGGACAGGGCCCGGAGGAAAAACTGTTTTTT
>-|TRBD1|TRBV27|TRBJ1-5
CASSLSAGGSNQPQHF
TGTGCCAGCAGTTTATCGGCAGGGGGGAGCAATCAGCCCCAGCATTTT
>once|-|TRBV11-2|TRBJ1-1
CASSLVRDTEAFF
TGTGCCAGCAGCTTGGTCCGGGACACTGAAGCTTTCTTT
>-|-|TRBV11-1|TRBJ2-1
CASSSRGYNEQFF
TGTGCCAGCAGCTCGCGTGGTTACAATGAGCAGTTCTTC
>once|TRBD1|TRBV29-1|TRBJ2-5
CSVEFARWGQGASETQYF
TGCAGCGTTGAATTTGCTCGATGGGGACAGGGGGCATCGGAGACCCAGTACTTC
>-|-|TRBV2|TRBJ2-3
CASSEGGADTQYF
TGTGCCAGCAGTGAAGGGGGGGCAGATACGCAGTATTTT
>-|TRBD1|TRBV10-3|TRBJ2-5
CAISDWTGGEETQYF
TGTGCCATCAGTGATTGGACAGGGGGCGAAGAGACCCAGTACTTC
>-|TRBD2|TRBV7-9|TRBJ2-1
CASSSGAGGPNEQFF
TGTGCCAGCAGCTCAGGAGCGGGAGGGCCTAATGAGCAGTTCTTC
>-|TRBD1|TRBV9|TRBJ2-2
CASSPGGPKAGELFF
TGTGCCAGCAGCCCAGGGGGCCCAAAAGCCGGGGAGCTGTTTTTT
>-|TRBD1|TRBV11-2|TRBJ2-3
CASSVQGASTDTQYF
TGTGCCAGCAGCGTCCAGGGGGCTAGCACAGATACGCAGTATTTT
>-|TRBD1|TRBV6-2/TRBV6-3|TRBJ1-2
CASSSTGNYGYTF
TGTGCCAGCAGTTCGACAGGGAACTATGGCTACACCTTC
>-|-|TRBV12-3/TRBV12-4|TRBJ1-2
CASSTAEGYTF
TGTGCCAGCAGTACGGCGGAAGGCTACACCTTC
>-|-|TRBV19|TRBJ2-7
CASSIADSSYEQYF
TGTGCCAGTAGTATAGCGGACAGCTCCTACGAGCAGTACTTC
>few|TRBD1|TRBV7-9|TRBJ1-1
CASSPRDSQNTEAFF
TGTGCCAGCAGCCCCCGGGACAGCCAGAACACTGAAGCTTTCTTT
>-|-|TRBV7-2|TRBJ2-2
CASSLALGGTGELFF
TGTGCCAGCAGCTTGGCTCTAGGAGGGACCGGGGAGCTGTTTTTT
>-|-|TRBV5-1|TRBJ1-1
CASSLDEVTEAFF
TGCGCCAGCAGCTTGGATGAGGTGACTGAAGCTTTCTTT
>-|TRBD1|TRBV2|TRBJ1-5
CATGQGRYQPQHF
TGTGCCACGGGACAGGGGCGTTACCAGCCCCAGCATTTT
>once|-|TRBV15|TRBJ2-5
CATSRRPGTLQETQYF
TGTGCCACCAGCAGACGCCCCGGGACTCTACAAGAGACCCAGTACTTC
>few|TRBD2|TRBV28|TRBJ2-5
CASTGEEGLALQETQYF
TGTGCCAGCACCGGGGAGGAGGGACTAGCCCTCCAAGAGACCCAGTACTTC
>-|TRBD1|TRBV19|TRBJ2-2
CATELAGGTGELFF
TGTGCCACTGAGTTGGCAGGGGGCACCGGGGAGCTGTTTTTT
>-|-|TRBV28|TRBJ1-6
CASTAALGGNSPLHF
TGTGCCAGCACGGCGGCCTTAGGTGGTAATTCACCCCTCCACTTT
>-|TRBD1|TRBV5-1|TRBJ1-5
CASSLEQGGSPQHF
TGCGCCAGCAGCTTGGAACAGGGGGGAAGTCCCCAGCATTTT
>once|-|TRBV18|TRBJ1-5
CASSPGSSNQPQHF
TGTGCCAGCTCACCAGGGAGTAGCAATCAGCCCCAGCATTTT
>-|TRBD2|TRBV5-1|TRBJ2-1
CASSLASGDTEQFF
TGCGCCAGCAGCTTGGCTAGCGGGGACACCGAGCAGTTCTTC
>-|-|TRBV6-6|TRBJ2-3
CASSPKGRTSTDTQYF
TGTGCCAGCAGTCCTAAAGGGCGGACTAGCACAGATACGCAGTATTTT
>-|-|TRBV5-1|TRBJ1-6
CASSLQGVPNSPLHF
TGCGCCAGCAGCTTACAGGGAGTTCCTAATTCACCCCTCCACTTT
>-|-|TRBV5-5|TRBJ2-5
CASSLGAQETQYF
TGTGCCAGCAGCTTGGGCGCACAAGAGACCCAGTACTTC
>-|TRBD1|TRBV29-1|TRBJ1-4
CSVDTTGGNEKLFF
TGCAGCGTTGATACCACAGGGGGCAATGAAAAACTGTTTTTT
>-|-|TRBV4-1|TRBJ1-6
CASSQGAVPLHF
TGCGCCAGCAGCCAAGGGGCAGTACCCCTCCACTTT
>-|TRBD1|TRBV19|TRBJ2-1
CASSTTGNDNEQFF
TGTGCCAGTAGTACGACAGGGAATGACAATGAGCAGTTCTTC
>-|TRBD1|TRBV5-4|TRBJ1-6
CASSRDSSSYNSPLHF
TGTGCCAGCAGCCGGGACAGTAGCTCCTATAATTCACCCCTCCACTTT
>-|-|TRBV21-1|TRBJ2-7
CASSKIDTAYEQYF
TGTGCCAGCAGCAAAATCGACACCGCCTACGAGCAGTACTTC
>-|-|TRBV4-3|TRBJ1-6
CASSQDQGGREGSPLHF
TGCGCCAGCAGCCAAGATCAAGGAGGCCGGGAAGGTTCACCCCTCCACTTT
>-|-|TRBV7-9|TRBJ2-3
CASSLGADSSTDTQYF
TGTGCCAGCAGCTTAGGAGCGGACTCTAGCACAGATACGCAGTATTTT
>-|-|TRBV6-5|TRBJ1-1
CASNLIQGTEAFF
TGTGCCAGCAACCTGATACAGGGAACTGAAGCTTTCTTT
>-|-|TRBV7-9|TRBJ2-1
CASSLRGGLSYNEQFF
TGTGCCAGCAGCTTAAGGGGTGGCCTGTCCTACAATGAGCAGTTCTTC
>few|TRBD2|TRBV4-1|TRBJ2-2
CASSQDRGVGTGELFF
TGCGCCAGCAGCCAAGATCGGGGGGTAGGCACCGGGGAGCTGTTTTTT
>-|TRBD1|TRBV4-3|TRBJ1-2
CASSSQGSDYGYTF
TGCGCCAGCAGCTCACAGGGGAGTGACTATGGCTACACCTTC
>-|-|TRBV6-2/TRBV6-3|TRBJ2-7
CASSFSTDSPQYEQYF
TGTGCCAGCAGTTTCTCAACGGACTCACCTCAATACGAGCAGTACTTC
>-|-|TRBV7-2|TRBJ1-3
CASSLSAGNTIYF
TGTGCCAGCAGCTTATCGGCAGGCAACACCATATATTTT
>once|-|TRBV12-3/TRBV12-4|TRBJ2-4
CASSSSAKNIQYF
TGTGCCAGCAGTTCCTCCGCCAAAAACATTCAGTACTTC
>-|TRBD2|TRBV7-2|TRBJ2-7
CASSFSGRAGEQYF
TGTGCCAGCAGCTTTAGCGGGAGGGCCGGTGAGCAGTACTTC
>-|-|TRBV9|TRBJ1-4
CASSVGGRESEKLFF
TGTGCCAGCAGCGTAGGGGGTAGGGAGAGTGAAAAACTGTTTTTT
>-|-|TRBV15|TRBJ2-7
CATSRDSGEQYF
TGTGCCACCAGCAGAGATTCCGGCGAGCAGTACTTC
>-|-|TRBV20-1|TRBJ2-5
CSARDSRTQYF
TGCAGTGCTAGAGATAGCCGGACCCAGTACTTC
>once|-|TRBV5-1|TRBJ2-5
CASSLGRREETQYF
TGCGCCAGCAGCTTGGGTAGGAGGGAAGAGACCCAGTACTTC
>-|TRBD1|TRBV3-1/TRBV3-2|TRBJ1-6
CASSSSGDRLNSPLHF
TGTGCCAGCAGCTCCTCCGGGGACAGGCTAAATTCACCCCTCCACTTT